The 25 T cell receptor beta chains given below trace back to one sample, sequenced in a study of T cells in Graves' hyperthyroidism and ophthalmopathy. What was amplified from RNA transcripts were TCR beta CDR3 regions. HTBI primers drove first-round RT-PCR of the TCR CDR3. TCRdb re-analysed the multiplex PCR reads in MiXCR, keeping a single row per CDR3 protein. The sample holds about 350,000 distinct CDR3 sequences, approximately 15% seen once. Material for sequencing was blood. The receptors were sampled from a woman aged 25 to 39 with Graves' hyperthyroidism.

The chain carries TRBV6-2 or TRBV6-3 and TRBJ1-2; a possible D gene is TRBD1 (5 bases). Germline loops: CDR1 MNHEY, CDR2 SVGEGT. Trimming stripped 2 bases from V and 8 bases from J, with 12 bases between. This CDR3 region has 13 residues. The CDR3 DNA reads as TGTGCCAGCAGTTACCGAGGGGCTGCCGGCTACACCTTC. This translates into CASSYRGAAGYTF.

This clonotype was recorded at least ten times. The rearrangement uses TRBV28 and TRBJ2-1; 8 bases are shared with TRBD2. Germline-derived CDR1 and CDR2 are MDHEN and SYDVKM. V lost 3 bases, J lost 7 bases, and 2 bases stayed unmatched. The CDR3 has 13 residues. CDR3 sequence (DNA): TGTGCCAGCAGTTTCGGGGGGGTGAATGAGCAGTTCTTC. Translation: CASSFGGVNEQFF.

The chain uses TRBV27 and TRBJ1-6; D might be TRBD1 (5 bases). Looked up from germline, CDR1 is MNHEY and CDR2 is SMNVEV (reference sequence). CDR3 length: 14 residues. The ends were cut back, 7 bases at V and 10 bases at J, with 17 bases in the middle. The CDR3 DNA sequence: TGTGCCAGCACCAGTCCCGGGACTTACTCACCCCTCCACTTT. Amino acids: CASTSPGTYSPLHF.

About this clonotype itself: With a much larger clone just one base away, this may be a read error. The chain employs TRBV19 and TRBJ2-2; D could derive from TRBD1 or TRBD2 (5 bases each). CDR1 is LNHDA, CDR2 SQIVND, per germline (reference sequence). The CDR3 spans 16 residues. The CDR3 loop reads CAGSTKGPTGPGELFF. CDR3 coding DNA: TGTGCCGGTAGTACGAAGGGGCCGACGGGGCCCGGGGAGCTGTTTTTT.

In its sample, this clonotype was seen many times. In DNA form, the CDR3 reads TGTGCCACCCAGGTCGGGACAGGGGGTAAAGAGCAGTTCTTC. Protein product: CATQVGTGGKEQFF. The chain employs TRBV2 and TRBJ2-1; TRBD1 matches at 11 bases. With V trimmed by 10 bases and J by 10 bases, 12 bases remained unmatched. Germline CDR1 is SNHLY and CDR2 is FYNNEI. The CDR3 extends over 14 amino acids.

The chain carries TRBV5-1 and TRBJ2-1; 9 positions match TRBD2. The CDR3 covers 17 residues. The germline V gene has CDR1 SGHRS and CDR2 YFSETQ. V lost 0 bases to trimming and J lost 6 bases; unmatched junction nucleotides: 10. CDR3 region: CASSLGSLAGPTNEQFF. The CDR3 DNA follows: TGCGCCAGCAGCTTGGGCTCTCTAGCGGGGCCGACCAATGAGCAGTTCTTC.

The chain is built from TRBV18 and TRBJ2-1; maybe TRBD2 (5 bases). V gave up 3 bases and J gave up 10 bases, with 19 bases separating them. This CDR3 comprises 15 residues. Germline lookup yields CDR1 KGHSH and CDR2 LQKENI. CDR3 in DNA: TGTGCCAGCTCACCCTCCCAGGACTCTTCGGGGGAGCAGTTCTTC. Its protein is CASSPSQDSSGEQFF.

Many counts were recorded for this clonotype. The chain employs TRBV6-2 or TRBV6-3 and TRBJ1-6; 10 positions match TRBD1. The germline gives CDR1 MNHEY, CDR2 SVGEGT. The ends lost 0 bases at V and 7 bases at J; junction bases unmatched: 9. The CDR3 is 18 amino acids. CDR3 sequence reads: CASSYSRGTGVPNSPLHF. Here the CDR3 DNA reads TGTGCCAGCAGTTACTCGAGAGGGACAGGGGTTCCCAATTCACCCCTCCACTTT.

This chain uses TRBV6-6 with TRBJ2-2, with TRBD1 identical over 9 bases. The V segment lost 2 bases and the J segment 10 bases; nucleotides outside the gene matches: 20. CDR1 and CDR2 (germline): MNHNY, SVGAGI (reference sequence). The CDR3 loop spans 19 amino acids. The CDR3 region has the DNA TGTGCCAGCAGTTACCCGGGACAGGGACCACCTAAGTCACCGGCGGAGCTGTTTTTT. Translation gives CASSYPGQGPPKSPAELFF.

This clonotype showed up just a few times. As DNA, the CDR3 is TGTGCCAGCACCAGAGCCGTAGTGGGGGAAAAACTGTTTTTT. The encoded protein is CASTRAVVGEKLFF. The V call is TRBV28, the J call TRBJ1-4; D is uncertain. V was trimmed by 7 bases and J by 8 bases, leaving 17 bases between them. CDR1 is MDHEN, CDR2 SYDVKM, per germline. The CDR3 contains 14 residues.

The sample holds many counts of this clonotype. The CDR3 region is CASSDTGLAPQAFF. The CDR3 bases are TGTGCCAGCAGCGACACAGGGCTTGCTCCGCAAGCTTTCTTT. V is TRBV11-2 and J is TRBJ1-1; D may be TRBD1 (6 bases). Germline lookup yields CDR1 SGHAT and CDR2 FQNNGV. The ends were cut back, 5 bases at V and 9 bases at J, with 19 bases in the middle. The CDR3 totals 14 residues.

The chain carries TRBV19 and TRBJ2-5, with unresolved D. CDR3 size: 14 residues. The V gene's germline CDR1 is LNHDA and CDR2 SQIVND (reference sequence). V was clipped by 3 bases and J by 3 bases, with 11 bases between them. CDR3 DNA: TGTGCCAGTAGTATGACGTCGACCAAAGAGACCCAGTACTTC. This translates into CASSMTSTKETQYF.

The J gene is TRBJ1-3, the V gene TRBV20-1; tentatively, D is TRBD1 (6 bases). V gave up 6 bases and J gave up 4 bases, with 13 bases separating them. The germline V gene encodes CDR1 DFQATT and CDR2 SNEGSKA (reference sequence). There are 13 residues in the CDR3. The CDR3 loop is CSAQTGRGNTIYF. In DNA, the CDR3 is TGCAGTGCCCAGACAGGCAGAGGAAACACCATATATTTT.

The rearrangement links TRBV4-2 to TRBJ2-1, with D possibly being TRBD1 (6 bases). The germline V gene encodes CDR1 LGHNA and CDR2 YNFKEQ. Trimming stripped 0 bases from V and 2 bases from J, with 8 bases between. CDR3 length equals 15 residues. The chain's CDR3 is CASSQETGTYNEQFF. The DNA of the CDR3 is TGTGCCAGCAGCCAAGAAACAGGGACCTACAATGAGCAGTTCTTC.

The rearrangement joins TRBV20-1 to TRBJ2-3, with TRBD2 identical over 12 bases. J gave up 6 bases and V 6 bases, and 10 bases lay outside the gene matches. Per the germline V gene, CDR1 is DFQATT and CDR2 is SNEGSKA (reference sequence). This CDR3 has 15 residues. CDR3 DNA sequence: TGCAGTGCGGATCGACTAGCGGGAGACGCGGATACGCAGTATTTT. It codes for CSADRLAGDADTQYF.

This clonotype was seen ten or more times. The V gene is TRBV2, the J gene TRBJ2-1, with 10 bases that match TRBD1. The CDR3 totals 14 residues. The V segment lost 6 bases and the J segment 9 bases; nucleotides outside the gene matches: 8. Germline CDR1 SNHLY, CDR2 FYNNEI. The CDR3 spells CASSAGTGESEQFF. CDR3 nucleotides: TGTGCCAGCAGCGCCGGGACAGGGGAGAGTGAGCAGTTCTTC.

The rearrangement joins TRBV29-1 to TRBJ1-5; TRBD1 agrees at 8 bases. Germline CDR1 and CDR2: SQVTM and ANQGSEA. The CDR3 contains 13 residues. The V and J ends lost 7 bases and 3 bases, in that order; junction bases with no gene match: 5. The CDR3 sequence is CSAVTGVNQPQHF. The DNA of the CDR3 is TGCAGCGCAGTGACAGGGGTCAATCAGCCCCAGCATTTT.

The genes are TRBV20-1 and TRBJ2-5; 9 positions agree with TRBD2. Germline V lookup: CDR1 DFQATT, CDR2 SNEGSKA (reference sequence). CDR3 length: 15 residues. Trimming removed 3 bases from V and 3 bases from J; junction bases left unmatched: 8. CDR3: CSASFSSGKEETQYF. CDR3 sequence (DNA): TGCAGTGCTAGTTTTTCTAGCGGGAAGGAAGAGACCCAGTACTTC.

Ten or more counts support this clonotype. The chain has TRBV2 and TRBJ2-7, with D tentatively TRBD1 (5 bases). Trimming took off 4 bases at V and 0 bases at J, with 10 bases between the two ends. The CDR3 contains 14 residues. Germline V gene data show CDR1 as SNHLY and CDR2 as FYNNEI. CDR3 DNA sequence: TGTGCCAGCAGTGTGACAGAGAGCTCCTACGAGCAGTACTTC. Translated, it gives CASSVTESSYEQYF.

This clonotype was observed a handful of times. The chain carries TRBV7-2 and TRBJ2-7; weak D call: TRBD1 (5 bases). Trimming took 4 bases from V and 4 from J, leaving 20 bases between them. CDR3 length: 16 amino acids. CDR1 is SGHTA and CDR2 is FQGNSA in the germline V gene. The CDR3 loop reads CASSSSQGRWLYEQYF. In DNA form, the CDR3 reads TGTGCCAGCAGCTCCTCCCAGGGCCGGTGGCTATACGAGCAGTACTTC.

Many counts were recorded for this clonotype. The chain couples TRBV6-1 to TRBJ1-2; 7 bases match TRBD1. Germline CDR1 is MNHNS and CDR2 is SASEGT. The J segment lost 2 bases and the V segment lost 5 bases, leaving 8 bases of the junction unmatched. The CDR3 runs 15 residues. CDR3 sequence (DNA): TGTGCCAGCAGTCTGGCAGGGGGATCCAACTATGGCTACACCTTC. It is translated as CASSLAGGSNYGYTF.

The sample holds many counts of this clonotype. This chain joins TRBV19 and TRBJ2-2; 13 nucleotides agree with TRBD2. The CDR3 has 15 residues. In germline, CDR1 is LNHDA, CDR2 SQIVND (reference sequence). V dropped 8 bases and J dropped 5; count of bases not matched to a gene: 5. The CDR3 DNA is TGTGCCAGTCGGACTAGCGGGAGTACGACCGGGGAGCTGTTTTTT. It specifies CASRTSGSTTGELFF.

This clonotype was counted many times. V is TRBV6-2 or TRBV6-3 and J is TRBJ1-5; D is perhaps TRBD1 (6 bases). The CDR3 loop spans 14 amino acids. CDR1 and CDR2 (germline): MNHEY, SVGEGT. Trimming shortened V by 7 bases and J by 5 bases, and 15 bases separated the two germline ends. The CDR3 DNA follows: TGTGCCAGCAAAGACCAGGGGTTTGATCAGCCCCAGCATTTT. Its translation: CASKDQGFDQPQHF.

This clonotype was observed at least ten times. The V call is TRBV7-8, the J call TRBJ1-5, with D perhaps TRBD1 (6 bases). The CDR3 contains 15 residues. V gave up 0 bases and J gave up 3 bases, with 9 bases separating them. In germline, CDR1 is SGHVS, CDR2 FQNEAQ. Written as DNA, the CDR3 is TGTGCCAGCAGCTTAGCAGGGGGTTTCAATCAGCCCCAGCATTTT. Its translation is CASSLAGGFNQPQHF.

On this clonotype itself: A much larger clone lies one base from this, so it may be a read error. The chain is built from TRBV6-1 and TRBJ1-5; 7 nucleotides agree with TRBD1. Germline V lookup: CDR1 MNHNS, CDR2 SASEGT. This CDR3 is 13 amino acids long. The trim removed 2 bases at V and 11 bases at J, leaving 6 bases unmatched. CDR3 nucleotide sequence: TGTGCCAGCAGTGAAAGTAGGGGGCGGGCCCAGCATTTT. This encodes CASSESRGRAQHF.